This T cell receptor beta chain was captured in a study of molecular identifiers for immune sequencing clone quantification. The CDR3 loop spans 11 amino acids. Germline V gives CDR1 SQVTM, CDR2 ANQGSEA. V was trimmed by 7 bases and J by 3 bases, leaving 7 bases between them. Via MiXCR, TCRdb re-called the PCR reads, giving one row per CDR3 protein. The sample lists 90,000 to 120,000 distinct CDR3 sequences, roughly a third occurring once. The sequenced sample was naive CD8+ T cells from blood, with Jurkat cell RNA spiked in. The subset: FACS-sorted CD8+CD4-CCR7+CD45RA+ naive T cells. The sequence derives from a human donor in good health. Some libraries in this study had Jurkat cell RNA spiked in. V is TRBV29-1 and J is TRBJ2-1; the D call may be TRBD1 or TRBD2 (5 bases each). The CDR3 sequence: CSGDVYNEQFF. The DNA for the CDR3 is TGCAGCGGGGACGTCTACAATGAGCAGTTCTTC.